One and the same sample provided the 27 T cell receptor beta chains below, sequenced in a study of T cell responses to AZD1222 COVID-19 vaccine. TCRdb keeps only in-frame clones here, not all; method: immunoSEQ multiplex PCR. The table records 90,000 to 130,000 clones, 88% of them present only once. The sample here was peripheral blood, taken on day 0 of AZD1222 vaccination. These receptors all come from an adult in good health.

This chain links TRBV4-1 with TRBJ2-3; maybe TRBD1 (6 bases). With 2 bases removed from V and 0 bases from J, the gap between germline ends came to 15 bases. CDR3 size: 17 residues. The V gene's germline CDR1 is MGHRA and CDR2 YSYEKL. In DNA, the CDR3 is TGCGCCAGCAGCCAACTTTGGGGGCGTTCTAGCACAGATACGCAGTATTTT. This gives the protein CASSQLWGRSSTDTQYF.

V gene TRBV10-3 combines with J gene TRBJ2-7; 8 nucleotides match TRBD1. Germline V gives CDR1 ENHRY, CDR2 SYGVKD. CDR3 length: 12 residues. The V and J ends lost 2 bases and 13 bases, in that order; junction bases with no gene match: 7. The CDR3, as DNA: TGTGCCATCAGTGAGCTAGGACAGGGAGCATACTTC. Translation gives CAISELGQGAYF.

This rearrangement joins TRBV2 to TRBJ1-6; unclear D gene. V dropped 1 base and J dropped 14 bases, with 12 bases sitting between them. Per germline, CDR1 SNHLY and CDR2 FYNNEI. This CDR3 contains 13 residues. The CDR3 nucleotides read TGTGCCAGCAGTGAAGGGGTAAGGATCACCCTCCACTTT. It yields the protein CASSEGVRITLHF.

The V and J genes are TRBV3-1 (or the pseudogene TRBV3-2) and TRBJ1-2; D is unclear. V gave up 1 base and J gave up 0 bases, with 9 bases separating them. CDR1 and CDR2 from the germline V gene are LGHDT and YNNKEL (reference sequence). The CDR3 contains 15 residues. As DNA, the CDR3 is TGTGCCAGCAGCCAAGTTAGGGCGCCTAACTATGGCTACACCTTC. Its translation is CASSQVRAPNYGYTF.

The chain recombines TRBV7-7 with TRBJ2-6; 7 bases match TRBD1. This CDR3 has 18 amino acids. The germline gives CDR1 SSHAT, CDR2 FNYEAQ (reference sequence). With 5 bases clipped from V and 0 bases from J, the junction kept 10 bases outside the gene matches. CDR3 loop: CASSPRTGPLSGANVLTF. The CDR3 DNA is TGTGCCAGCAGCCCTAGGACAGGTCCCCTCTCTGGGGCCAACGTCCTGACTTTC.

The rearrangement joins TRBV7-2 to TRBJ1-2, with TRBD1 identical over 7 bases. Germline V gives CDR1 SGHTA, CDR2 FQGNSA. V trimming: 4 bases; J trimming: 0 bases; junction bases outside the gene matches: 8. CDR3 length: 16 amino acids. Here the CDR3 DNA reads TGTGCCAGCAGCTATGGGACAGTTACCACTAACTATGGCTACACCTTC. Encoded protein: CASSYGTVTTNYGYTF.

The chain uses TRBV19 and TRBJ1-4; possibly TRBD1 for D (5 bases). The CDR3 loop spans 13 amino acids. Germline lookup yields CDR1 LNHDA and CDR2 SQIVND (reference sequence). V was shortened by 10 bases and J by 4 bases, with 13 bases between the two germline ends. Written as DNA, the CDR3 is TGTGCCACCACAGATGGGGGTAATGAAAAACTGTTTTTT. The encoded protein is CATTDGGNEKLFF.

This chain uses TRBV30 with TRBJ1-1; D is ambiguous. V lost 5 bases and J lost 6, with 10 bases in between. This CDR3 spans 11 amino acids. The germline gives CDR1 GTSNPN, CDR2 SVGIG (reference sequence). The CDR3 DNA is TGTGCCTGGTCCCAAGGTGCTGAAGCTTTCTTT. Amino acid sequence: CAWSQGAEAFF.

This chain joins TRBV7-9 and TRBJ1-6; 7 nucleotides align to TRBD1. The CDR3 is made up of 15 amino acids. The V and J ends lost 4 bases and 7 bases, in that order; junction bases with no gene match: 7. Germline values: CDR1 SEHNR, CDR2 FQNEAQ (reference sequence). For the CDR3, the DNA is TGTGCCAGCAGCTCAGGGACAGCCCGAAATTCACCCCTCCACTTT. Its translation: CASSSGTARNSPLHF.

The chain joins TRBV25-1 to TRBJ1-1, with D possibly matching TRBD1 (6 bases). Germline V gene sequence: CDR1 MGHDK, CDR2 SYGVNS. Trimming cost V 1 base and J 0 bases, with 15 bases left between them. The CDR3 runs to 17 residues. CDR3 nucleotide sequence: TGTGCCAGCAGTGAATTCCGGGCGGGGGCGTTGAACACTGAAGCTTTCTTT. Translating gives CASSEFRAGALNTEAFF.

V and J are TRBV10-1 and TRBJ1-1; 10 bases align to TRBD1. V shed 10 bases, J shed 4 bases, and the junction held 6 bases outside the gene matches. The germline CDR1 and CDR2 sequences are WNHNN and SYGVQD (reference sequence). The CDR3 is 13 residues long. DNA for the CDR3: TGCGCCACGACCCGGGACAGGGGCACTGAAGCTTTCTTT. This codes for CATTRDRGTEAFF.

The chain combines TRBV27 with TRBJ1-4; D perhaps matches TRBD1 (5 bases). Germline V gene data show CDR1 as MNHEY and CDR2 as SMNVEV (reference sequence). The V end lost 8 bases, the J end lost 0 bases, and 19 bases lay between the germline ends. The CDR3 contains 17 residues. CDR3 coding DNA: TGTGCCAGCCGTTGGTTGGGTAGGGGCGCAACTAATGAAAAACTGTTTTTT. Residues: CASRWLGRGATNEKLFF. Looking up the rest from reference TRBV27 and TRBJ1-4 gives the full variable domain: EAQVTQNPRYLITVTGKKLTVTCSQNMNHEYMSWYRQDPGLGLRQIYYSMNVEVTDKGDVPEGYKVSRKEKRNFPLILESPSPNQTSLYFCASRWLGRGATNEKLFFGSGTQLSVL.

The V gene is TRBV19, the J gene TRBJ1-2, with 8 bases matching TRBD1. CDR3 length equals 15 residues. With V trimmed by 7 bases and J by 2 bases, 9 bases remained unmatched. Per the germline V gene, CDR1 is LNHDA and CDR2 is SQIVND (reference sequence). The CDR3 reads CASIGDRSTNYGYTF. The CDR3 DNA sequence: TGTGCCAGTATTGGGGACAGGAGTACGAACTATGGCTACACCTTC. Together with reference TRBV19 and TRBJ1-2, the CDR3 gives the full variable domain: DGGITQSPKYLFRKEGQNVTLSCEQNLNHDAMYWYRQDPGQGLRLIYYSQIVNDFQKGDIAEGYSVSREKKESFPLTVTSAQKNPTAFYLCASIGDRSTNYGYTFGSGTRLTVV.

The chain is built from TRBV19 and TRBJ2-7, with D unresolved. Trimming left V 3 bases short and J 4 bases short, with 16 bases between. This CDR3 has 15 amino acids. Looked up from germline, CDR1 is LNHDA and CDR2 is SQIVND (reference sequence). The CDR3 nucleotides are TGTGCCAGTAGTATTTCGGGCGGCAGAATTTACGAGCAGTACTTC. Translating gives CASSISGGRIYEQYF.

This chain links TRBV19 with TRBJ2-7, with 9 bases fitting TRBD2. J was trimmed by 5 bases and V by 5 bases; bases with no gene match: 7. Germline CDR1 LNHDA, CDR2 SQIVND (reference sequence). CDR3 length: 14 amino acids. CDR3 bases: TGTGCCAGTAGTGGGCGGGAGGGCCCGCACGAGCAGTACTTC. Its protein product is CASSGREGPHEQYF.

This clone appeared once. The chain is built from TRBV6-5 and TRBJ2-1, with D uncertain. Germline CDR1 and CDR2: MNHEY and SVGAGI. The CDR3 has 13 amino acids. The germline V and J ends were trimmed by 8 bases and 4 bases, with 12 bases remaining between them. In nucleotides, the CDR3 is TGTGCCAGCGCAACCCAGGATTACAATGAGCAGTTCTTC. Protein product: CASATQDYNEQFF.

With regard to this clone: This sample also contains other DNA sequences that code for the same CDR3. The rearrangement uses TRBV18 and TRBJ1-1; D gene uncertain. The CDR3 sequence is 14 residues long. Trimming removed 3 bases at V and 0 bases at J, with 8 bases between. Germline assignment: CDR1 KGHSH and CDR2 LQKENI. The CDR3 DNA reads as TGTGCCAGCTCACCGGCGACACTGAACACTGAAGCTTTCTTT. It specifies CASSPATLNTEAFF.

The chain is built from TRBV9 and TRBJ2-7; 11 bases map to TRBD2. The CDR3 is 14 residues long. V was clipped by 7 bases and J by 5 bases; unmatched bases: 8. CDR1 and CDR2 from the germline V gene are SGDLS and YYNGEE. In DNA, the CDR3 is TGTGCCAGCTCTCCGACTAGCGGGAACCACGAGCAGTACTTC. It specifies CASSPTSGNHEQYF.

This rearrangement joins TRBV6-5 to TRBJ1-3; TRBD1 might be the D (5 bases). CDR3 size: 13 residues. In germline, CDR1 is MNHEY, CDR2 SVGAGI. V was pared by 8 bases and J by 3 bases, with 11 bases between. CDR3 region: CASGGVGGNTIYF. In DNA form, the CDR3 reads TGTGCCAGCGGGGGGGTAGGTGGAAACACCATATATTTT.

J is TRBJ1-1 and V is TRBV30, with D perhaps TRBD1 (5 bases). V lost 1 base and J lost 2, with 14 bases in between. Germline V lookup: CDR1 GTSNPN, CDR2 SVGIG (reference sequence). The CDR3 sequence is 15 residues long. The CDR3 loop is CAWSEGQPGNTEAFF. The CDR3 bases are TGTGCCTGGAGTGAGGGGCAACCAGGAAACACTGAAGCTTTCTTT.

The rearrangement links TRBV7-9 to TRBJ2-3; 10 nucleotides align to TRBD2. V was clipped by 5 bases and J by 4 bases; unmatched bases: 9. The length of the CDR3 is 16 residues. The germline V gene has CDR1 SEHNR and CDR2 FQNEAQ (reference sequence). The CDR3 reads CASSRLAGGPADTQYF. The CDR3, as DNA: TGTGCCAGCAGCCGACTAGCGGGCGGGCCCGCAGATACGCAGTATTTT.

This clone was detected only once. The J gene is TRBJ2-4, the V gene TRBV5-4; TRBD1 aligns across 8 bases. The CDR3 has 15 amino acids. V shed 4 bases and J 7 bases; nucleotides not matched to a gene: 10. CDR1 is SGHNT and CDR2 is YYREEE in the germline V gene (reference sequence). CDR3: CASSLTGGLVNIQYF. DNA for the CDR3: TGTGCCAGCAGCCTAACAGGGGGTTTGGTCAACATTCAGTACTTC. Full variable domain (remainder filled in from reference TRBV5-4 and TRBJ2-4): ETGVTQSPTHLIKTRGQQVTLRCSSQSGHNTVSWYQQALGQGPQFIFQYYREEENGRGNFPPRFSGLQFPNYSSELNVNALELDDSALYLCASSLTGGLVNIQYFGAGTRLSVL.

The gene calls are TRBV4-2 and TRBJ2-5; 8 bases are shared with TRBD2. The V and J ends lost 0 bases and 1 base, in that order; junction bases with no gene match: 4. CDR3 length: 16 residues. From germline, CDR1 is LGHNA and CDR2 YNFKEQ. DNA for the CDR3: TGTGCCAGCAGCCAAGACCTAGCGGGTATCCAAGAGACCCAGTACTTC. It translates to CASSQDLAGIQETQYF.

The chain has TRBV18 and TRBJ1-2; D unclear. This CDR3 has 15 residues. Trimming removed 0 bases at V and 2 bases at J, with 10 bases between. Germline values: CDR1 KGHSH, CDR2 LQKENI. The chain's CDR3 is CASSPPTVKNYGYTF. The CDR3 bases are TGTGCCAGCTCACCACCCACGGTGAAGAACTATGGCTACACCTTC.

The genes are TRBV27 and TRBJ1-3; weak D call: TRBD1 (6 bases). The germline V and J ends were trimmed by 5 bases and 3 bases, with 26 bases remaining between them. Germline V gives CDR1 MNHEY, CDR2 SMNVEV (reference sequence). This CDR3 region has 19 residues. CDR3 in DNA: TGTGCCAGCAGTCCCCAGAGGGACACCCTTCGAGGATATGGAAACACCATATATTTT. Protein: CASSPQRDTLRGYGNTIYF.

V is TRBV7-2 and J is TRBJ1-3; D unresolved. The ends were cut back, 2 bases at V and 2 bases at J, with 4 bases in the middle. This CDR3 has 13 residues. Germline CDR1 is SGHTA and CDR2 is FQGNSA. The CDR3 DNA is TGTGCCAGCAGCTTAAATACTGGAAACACCATATATTTT. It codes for CASSLNTGNTIYF.

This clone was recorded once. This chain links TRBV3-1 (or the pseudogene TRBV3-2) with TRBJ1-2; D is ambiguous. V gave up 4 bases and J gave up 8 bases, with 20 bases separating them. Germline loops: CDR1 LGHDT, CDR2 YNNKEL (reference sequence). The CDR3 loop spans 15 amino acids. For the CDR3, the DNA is TGTGCCAGCAGCCCAGCCCCCGGAAGCTCAGGAGGCTACACCTTC. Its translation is CASSPAPGSSGGYTF.